This T cell receptor (beta chain) was captured in a study of T cell responses to AZD1222 COVID-19 vaccine. Study-level findings and limits: Without day 14 samples, only post-peak T cell repertoires were studied.

In the case of this clone: Its antigen is unidentified.

This CDR3 is built from 14 residues. V was pared by 4 bases and J by 0 bases, with 7 bases between. Germline-derived CDR1 and CDR2 are MDHEN and SYDVKM. Sequenced by immunoSEQ multiplex PCR; TCRdb stores in-frame clones only, minus some. The data contain more than 250,000 clones, approximately 93% of them seen just once; the ten biggest clones take up 0.5% to 0.65%. The chain links TRBV28 to TRBJ1-5; D remains unclear. Material: peripheral blood, obtained on day 0 of AZD1222 vaccination. This TCR came from an adult in good health. The CDR3 coding sequence is TGTGCCAGCAGTTACGTTAATAGCAATCAGCCCCAGCATTTT. Amino acids: CASSYVNSNQPQHF. Together with reference TRBV28 and TRBJ1-5, the CDR3 gives the full variable domain: DVKVTQSSRYLVKRTGEKVFLECVQDMDHENMFWYRQDPGLGLRLIYFSYDVKMKEKGDIPEGYSVSREKKERFSLILESASTNQTSMYLCASSYVNSNQPQHFGDGTRLSIL.